These 27 T cell receptor beta chains share one sample of origin, sequenced in a study of graft-versus-host responses after intestinal transplantation. The assay was immunoSEQ multiplex PCR, and TCRdb's table has in-frame clones only and misses some. Here the sample spans 57,000 or so clones, about 90% being singletons. The specimen was PBMCs, collected approximately four months after intestinal transplantation. The receptor set was obtained from a human patient who received an intestinal transplant, so some T cells may come from the graft donor.

This chain joins TRBV15 and TRBJ1-1; 7 bases align to TRBD1. J was trimmed by 3 bases and V by 9 bases; bases with no gene match: 13. Germline CDR1 LNHNV, CDR2 YYDKDF (reference sequence). There are 15 residues in the CDR3. Written as DNA, the CDR3 is TGTGCCACTCAGAGAGGGGGTACAGGGGACACTGAAGCTTTCTTT. Protein product: CATQRGGTGDTEAFF.

This chain uses TRBV9 with TRBJ2-7, with D unclear. The CDR3 runs to 14 residues. V was trimmed by 4 bases and J by 0 bases, leaving 11 bases between them. Germline values: CDR1 SGDLS, CDR2 YYNGEE. The CDR3 sequence: CASSFSLSSYEQYF. CDR3 DNA: TGTGCCAGCAGCTTTAGCCTTAGCTCCTACGAGCAGTACTTC.

V gene TRBV28 combines with J gene TRBJ2-6; D not certain. Germline lookup yields CDR1 MDHEN and CDR2 SYDVKM. The CDR3 has 15 amino acids. V was trimmed by 2 bases and J by 0 bases, leaving 5 bases between them. CDR3 amino acids: CASSLGDSGANVLTF. The CDR3 DNA is TGTGCCAGCAGTTTAGGGGACTCTGGGGCCAACGTCCTGACTTTC.

The V call is TRBV10-3, the J call TRBJ2-5; 7 nucleotides match TRBD2. Judging by the DNA end, TRBJ2-7 fits better; the J call may be wrong. In germline, CDR1 is ENHRY, CDR2 SYGVKD. This CDR3 contains 15 residues. The DNA of the CDR3 is TGTGCCACCCAGGCTCTAGCGGCTACTATCTACGAGCAGTACTTC. It yields the protein CATQALAATIYEQYF.

This clone was observed once. This sequence joins TRBV19 and TRBJ2-5; the D is unclear. The DNA matches TRBJ2-7 better at its end, which makes the J call doubtful. The CDR3 runs to 14 residues. Germline CDR1 and CDR2: LNHDA and SQIVND (reference sequence). The CDR3 protein is CASSSPGISYEQYF. CDR3 nucleotides: TGTGCCAGTAGTAGCCCTGGAATCTCCTACGAGCAGTACTTC.

The chain uses TRBV5-6 and TRBJ2-1; TRBD2 is a possible D gene (6 bases). In germline, CDR1 is SGHDT, CDR2 YYEEEE. V lost 4 bases to trimming and J lost 0 bases, with 17 bases between them. The CDR3 has 17 residues. CDR3 sequence reads: CASSTARLAASYNEQFF. The CDR3 DNA is TGTGCCAGCAGCACCGCTCGATTAGCGGCCTCCTACAATGAGCAGTTCTTC.

V gene TRBV18 combines with J gene TRBJ2-7, with D maybe TRBD1 (6 bases). The CDR3 length is 12 residues. Germline V CDR1 and CDR2: KGHSH, LQKENI. V was shortened by 5 bases and J by 5 bases, with 10 bases between the two germline ends. CDR3 nucleotides: TGTGCCAGCTCATCCAAGGGGGACGAGCAGTACTTC. Its translation is CASSSKGDEQYF.

This clone came up once. The rearrangement links TRBV28 to TRBJ2-1; D perhaps matches TRBD2 (6 bases). The CDR3 totals 14 residues. The V end was cut by 6 bases, the J end by 6 bases, with 15 bases between. Germline V gene sequence: CDR1 MDHEN, CDR2 SYDVKM. The CDR3, as DNA: TGTGCCAGCAGCCCGCATGGAGGGGTCAATGAGCAGTTCTTC. Translation gives CASSPHGGVNEQFF.

The gene calls are TRBV7-2 and TRBJ2-1; D is unclear. The germline gives CDR1 SGHTA, CDR2 FQGNSA. V lost 1 base and J 5 bases, leaving 9 bases between the germline ends. CDR3 length: 14 residues. CDR3 in amino acids: CASSLVGPNNEQFF. The CDR3 bases are TGTGCCAGCAGCTTAGTTGGGCCAAACAATGAGCAGTTCTTC.

The CDR3 reads CASSQDAGANVLTF. The CDR3, as DNA: TGTGCCAGTAGCCAGGATGCTGGGGCCAACGTCCTGACTTTC. The J gene is TRBJ2-6, the V gene TRBV19; D is uncertain. This CDR3 is built from 14 residues. Trimming left V 6 bases short and J 2 bases short, with 8 bases between. Looked up from germline, CDR1 is LNHDA and CDR2 is SQIVND (reference sequence).

This clone was picked up one time. This sequence joins TRBV28 and TRBJ2-1; TRBD2 matches 7 bases. From germline, CDR1 is MDHEN and CDR2 SYDVKM. V dropped 6 bases and J dropped 3; count of bases not matched to a gene: 8. The CDR3 has 15 amino acids. CDR3 loop: CASSPASGDYNEQFF. The CDR3 bases are TGTGCCAGCAGCCCGGCTAGCGGAGACTACAATGAGCAGTTCTTC. The entire variable domain, with the rest obtained from reference TRBV28 and TRBJ2-1, is as follows: DVKVTQSSRYLVKRTGEKVFLECVQDMDHENMFWYRQDPGLGLRLIYFSYDVKMKEKGDIPEGYSVSREKKERFSLILESASTNQTSMYLCASSPASGDYNEQFFGPGTRLTVL.

The chain links TRBV7-8 to TRBJ2-5; TRBD1 is a possible D gene (5 bases). The CDR3 runs 14 residues. V lost 6 bases and J 0 bases, leaving 11 bases between the germline ends. Germline CDR1 reads SGHVS; CDR2 reads FQNEAQ. The CDR3 coding sequence is TGTGCCAGCAGTCAAAGACAGAACCAAGAGACCCAGTACTTC. It codes for CASSQRQNQETQYF.

This chain links TRBV7-6 with TRBJ1-2; TRBD1 matches at 7 bases. The V and J ends lost 5 bases and 4 bases, in that order; junction bases with no gene match: 7. Germline CDR1 and CDR2: SGHVS and FNYEAQ. The CDR3 has 14 residues. This CDR3 is CASSPRQGSYGYTF. For the CDR3, the DNA is TGTGCCAGCAGCCCACGACAGGGAAGCTATGGCTACACCTTC.

This rearrangement joins TRBV18 to TRBJ2-2, with TRBD2 identical over 9 bases. J was trimmed by 6 bases and V by 1 base; bases with no gene match: 12. This CDR3 is 18 amino acids long. Looked up from germline, CDR1 is KGHSH and CDR2 is LQKENI. In DNA, the CDR3 is TGTGCCAGCTCACCACACCCACTGGAAGCGGGAGGATCCGGGGAGCTGTTTTTT. Its translation: CASSPHPLEAGGSGELFF.

The V call is TRBV4-1, the J call TRBJ1-4; the D gene is possibly TRBD1 (5 bases). Trimming took off 2 bases at V and 8 bases at J, with 15 bases between the two ends. The germline V gene has CDR1 MGHRA and CDR2 YSYEKL. This CDR3 has 15 amino acids. CDR3 nucleotides: TGCGCCAGCAGCCAATCAGCGGGTGGGGGGGAAAAACTGTTTTTT. Protein product: CASSQSAGGGEKLFF.

The chain is built from TRBV4-1 and TRBJ2-3; the D is unclear. Trimming stripped 3 bases from V and 6 bases from J, with 7 bases between. Germline CDR1 and CDR2: MGHRA and YSYEKL. This CDR3 contains 12 residues. DNA for the CDR3: TGCGCCAGCAGCCATCTCCTGGATACGCAGTATTTT. It yields the protein CASSHLLDTQYF.

V is TRBV28 and J is TRBJ2-1; tentative D call: TRBD2 (5 bases). Trimming shortened V by 10 bases and J by 1 base, and 11 bases separated the two germline ends. The CDR3 totals 13 residues. CDR1 is MDHEN, CDR2 SYDVKM, per germline. This CDR3 reads CATARGSYNEQFF. The CDR3, as DNA: TGTGCCACCGCCCGGGGATCCTACAATGAGCAGTTCTTC.

This clone occurred a few times. The chain joins TRBV6-1 to TRBJ2-2; 14 bases are shared with TRBD2. This CDR3 is 14 amino acids long. The V gene end was trimmed by 6 bases and the J gene end by 6 bases; junction bases not matched to a gene: 0. Per the germline V gene, CDR1 is MNHNS and CDR2 is SASEGT. The CDR3 sequence is CASRTSGGAGELFF. Here the CDR3 DNA reads TGTGCCAGCAGGACTAGCGGGGGGGCCGGGGAGCTGTTTTTT.

The chain is built from TRBV4-1 and TRBJ2-7, with unresolved D. Between the trimmed V and J ends, which lost 3 bases and 1 base, there was a span of 7 bases. Germline assignment: CDR1 MGHRA and CDR2 YSYEKL. CDR3 length: 13 residues. The CDR3: CASSHRVSYEQYF. Written as DNA, the CDR3 is TGCGCCAGCAGCCATCGCGTATCCTACGAGCAGTACTTC.

This clone was seen just once. V and J are TRBV5-1 and TRBJ2-7, with D perhaps given as TRBD1 or TRBD2 (7 bases each). Germline V gene sequence: CDR1 SGHRS, CDR2 YFSETQ. V shed 4 bases and J shed 7 bases, with 24 bases lying between them. CDR3 size: 16 residues. The CDR3 loop is CASSPPVPGGAREQYF. The CDR3 DNA is TGCGCCAGCAGCCCACCGGTGCCAGGGGGGGCGAGGGAGCAGTACTTC.

The chain uses TRBV5-1 and TRBJ1-2, with D possibly matching TRBD1 (6 bases). The length of the CDR3 is 13 residues. The germline V and J ends were trimmed by 5 bases and 8 bases, with 16 bases remaining between them. The germline V gene has CDR1 SGHRS and CDR2 YFSETQ. CDR3 sequence: CASSHGGAEGYTF. In DNA, the CDR3 is TGCGCCAGCAGTCACGGGGGGGCGGAAGGCTACACCTTC.

V usage is TRBV11-2 and J usage is TRBJ1-3, with 7 bases matching TRBD1. Germline V gene lookup returns CDR1 SGHAT and CDR2 FQNNGV. J was trimmed by 0 bases and V by 4 bases; bases with no gene match: 3. This CDR3 comprises 15 residues. The CDR3 here is CASSWDSYSGNTIYF. The CDR3 region has the DNA TGTGCCAGCAGCTGGGACAGTTACTCTGGAAACACCATATATTTT.

The J gene is TRBJ2-1, the V gene TRBV9; D is perhaps TRBD1 or TRBD2 (6 bases each). Trimming pared 2 bases from V and 8 bases from J, leaving 20 bases between. The CDR3 loop spans 16 amino acids. CDR1 and CDR2 from the germline V gene are SGDLS and YYNGEE. DNA of the CDR3: TGTGCCAGCAGCGTCCAGACAGGCTCGGGGGTGGATGAGCAGTTCTTC. Protein product: CASSVQTGSGVDEQFF.

The V call is TRBV6-1, the J call TRBJ1-5; D might be TRBD1 (6 bases). V was trimmed by 4 bases and J by 0 bases, leaving 10 bases between them. The germline V gene has CDR1 MNHNS and CDR2 SASEGT. There are 15 residues in the CDR3. Here the CDR3 DNA reads TGTGCCAGCAGTGCTGGGGGCCTTAGCAATCAGCCCCAGCATTTT. The encoded protein is CASSAGGLSNQPQHF.

The chain combines TRBV2 with TRBJ2-7; possibly TRBD1 for D (7 bases). V was cut by 0 bases and J by 4 bases, with 13 bases left in between. The CDR3 length is 15 residues. Germline V gene data show CDR1 as SNHLY and CDR2 as FYNNEI. CDR3 DNA sequence: TGTGCCAGCAGTGAAGCGCGGGACAGCAGGTACGAGCAGTACTTC. This translates into CASSEARDSRYEQYF.

This chain uses TRBV14 with TRBJ1-2, with D possibly being TRBD1 (6 bases). This CDR3 is 14 amino acids long. CDR1 is SGHDN and CDR2 is FVKESK in the germline V gene. The V end lost 4 bases, the J end lost 4 bases, and 13 bases lay between the germline ends. CDR3 sequence: CASSPVTGSYGYTF. The CDR3 DNA sequence: TGTGCCAGCAGCCCCGTTACAGGGAGCTATGGCTACACCTTC.

V is TRBV28 and J is TRBJ2-6; no firm D call. The germline V gene has CDR1 MDHEN and CDR2 SYDVKM. V shed 6 bases and J shed 4 bases, with 10 bases lying between them. This CDR3 has 14 amino acids. The CDR3, as DNA: TGTGCCAGCAGGGCGATGGGGGGGGCCAACGTCCTGACTTTC. Amino acids: CASRAMGGANVLTF. Complete variable domain (other parts from reference TRBV28 and TRBJ2-6): DVKVTQSSRYLVKRTGEKVFLECVQDMDHENMFWYRQDPGLGLRLIYFSYDVKMKEKGDIPEGYSVSREKKERFSLILESASTNQTSMYLCASRAMGGANVLTFGAGSRLTVL.